One and the same sample provided the 5 T cell receptor beta chains below, sequenced in a study of blood T cell repertoires in COVID-19. Some clones are missing from TCRdb's copy, which holds only in-frame ones; the method was immunoSEQ multiplex PCR. The repertoire consists of over 55,000 clones, with around 82% occurring once and the leading ten covering 9.6%. The sample comprised peripheral blood. Receptors originate from an older man with COVID-19, enrolled during active disease.

This chain connects TRBV5-1 to TRBJ1-4; the D gene is possibly TRBD1 (5 bases). Trimming removed 3 bases at V and 8 bases at J, with 20 bases between. This CDR3 is built from 16 residues. CDR1 SGHRS and CDR2 YFSETQ come from the germline V gene. The CDR3 coding sequence is TGCGCCAGCAGCTCCATTTGGGGGGACGGTAGAGAAAAACTGTTTTTT. Its translation is CASSSIWGDGREKLFF.

V and J are TRBV7-2 and TRBJ2-5, with D maybe TRBD2 (6 bases). Trimming pared 0 bases from V and 5 bases from J, leaving 16 bases between. CDR1 and CDR2 from the germline V gene are SGHTA and FQGNSA. The CDR3 contains 16 residues. The CDR3 loop reads CASSLAGRGSGETQYF. For the CDR3, the DNA is TGTGCCAGCAGCTTAGCGGGACGGGGGAGTGGGGAGACCCAGTACTTC.

The V and J genes are TRBV24-1 and TRBJ1-2, with D possibly being TRBD1 (5 bases). The CDR3 consists of 14 residues. Trimming stripped 4 bases from V and 8 bases from J, with 16 bases between. Germline V gene sequence: CDR1 KGHDR, CDR2 SFDVKD. The CDR3 coding sequence is TGTGCCACCAGTGACCAGACAGACCTTGGAGGCTACACCTTC. Protein sequence: CATSDQTDLGGYTF.

This sequence joins TRBV27 and TRBJ1-2; 7 nucleotides line up with TRBD1. The V gene's germline CDR1 is MNHEY and CDR2 SMNVEV (reference sequence). The CDR3 covers 18 residues. V lost 1 base and J lost 3; bases outside the gene matches: 14. Written as DNA, the CDR3 is TGTGCCAGCAGTTTATATGCGGGTGGACAGGCGAATTACTATGGCTACACCTTC. Protein sequence: CASSLYAGGQANYYGYTF.

The chain has TRBV7-2 and TRBJ1-1; weak D call: TRBD1 (6 bases). In germline, CDR1 is SGHTA, CDR2 FQGNSA. V lost 5 bases, J lost 0 bases, and 16 bases lay in between. This CDR3 contains 16 residues. CDR3 DNA sequence: TGTGCCAGCAGCCCCTACCGGGGGGCCATGAACACTGAAGCTTTCTTT. Its translation: CASSPYRGAMNTEAFF.